One sample yielded the 19 T cell receptor beta chains listed below, sequenced in a study of OX40 agonist ivuxolimab in advanced cancers. Method: immunoSEQ multiplex PCR; TCRdb's copy keeps in-frame clones and lacks some. The sample contains tens of thousands of clones, 87% of which appear only once. Sample: CD4+ or CD8+ T cells sorted from blood, taken in a trial of the OX40 agonist ivuxolimab. The source is an adult with an advanced solid tumor such as melanoma, head and neck, liver or kidney cancer.

CDR3 sequence (DNA): TGTGCCAGTAGGACGAGCGACCGTGCCTATGGCTACACCTTC. It codes for CASRTSDRAYGYTF. The chain carries TRBV19 and TRBJ1-2, with no clear D. The CDR3 loop spans 14 amino acids. Between the trimmed V and J ends, which lost 6 bases and 4 bases, there was a span of 15 bases. Per the germline V gene, CDR1 is LNHDA and CDR2 is SQIVND (reference sequence).

The chain is built from TRBV5-1 and TRBJ2-3; no firm D call. Germline V gene sequence: CDR1 SGHRS, CDR2 YFSETQ. Trimming removed 2 bases at V and 3 bases at J, with 13 bases between. The CDR3 is made up of 15 amino acids. The DNA for the CDR3 is TGCGCCAGCAGCTTTAGGCCAGGTCCGACAGATACGCAGTATTTT. This codes for CASSFRPGPTDTQYF.

CDR3 residues: CASSLDRSTNEKLFF. For the CDR3, the DNA is TGTGCCAGCAGCTTGGACAGGTCAACTAATGAAAAACTGTTTTTT. J is TRBJ1-4 and V is TRBV6-5; the match to TRBD1 covers 7 bases. The CDR3 is 15 amino acids. CDR1 and CDR2 (germline): MNHEY, SVGAGI. J lost 0 bases, V lost 6 bases, and 4 bases had no gene match.

The genes are TRBV18 and TRBJ1-2; D is possibly TRBD1 (6 bases). V was clipped by 5 bases and J by 8 bases, with 12 bases between them. The CDR3 length is 12 residues. Looked up from germline, CDR1 is KGHSH and CDR2 is LQKENI. Here the CDR3 DNA reads TGTGCCAGCTCAGAGGGGGGTAACGGCTACACCTTC. Its protein is CASSEGGNGYTF.

In nucleotides, the CDR3 is TGTGCCAGCAGCTTAGAGTGGGACAGAGATCAGCCCCAGCATTTT. This encodes CASSLEWDRDQPQHF. J is TRBJ1-5 and V is TRBV7-8, with 7 bases lining up with TRBD1. The CDR3 spans 15 residues. V lost 1 base, J lost 5 bases, and 5 bases stayed unmatched. Per germline, CDR1 SGHVS and CDR2 FQNEAQ. The entire variable domain, with the rest obtained from reference TRBV7-8 and TRBJ1-5, is as follows: GAGVSQSPRYKVAKRGQDVALRCDPISGHVSLFWYQQALGQGPEFLTYFQNEAQLDKSGLPSDRFFAERPEGSVSTLKIQRTQQEDSAVYLCASSLEWDRDQPQHFGDGTRLSIL.

V and J are TRBV21-1 and TRBJ2-1; the D segment call TRBD2 is taken from the table without a DNA check. TRBV21-1 is a listed pseudogene. This CDR3 region has 16 residues. The CDR3 spells CASSTNRRVIYNEQFF. The CDR3 nucleotides are TGTGCCAGCAGCACCAACAGGAGGGTCATCTACAATGAGCAGTTCTTC.

The chain joins TRBV18 to TRBJ2-7; D tentatively reads TRBD1 or TRBD2 (5 bases each). The V and J ends lost 2 bases and 5 bases respectively, with 16 bases between them. CDR1 is KGHSH, CDR2 LQKENI, per germline. The CDR3 length is 15 residues. CDR3 sequence reads: CASSPVRGEGDEQYF. The CDR3 DNA follows: TGTGCCAGCTCACCAGTCCGGGGAGAAGGGGACGAGCAGTACTTC.

The chain uses TRBV7-2 and TRBJ2-1; D might be TRBD1 or TRBD2, each matching 5 bases. The V gene's germline CDR1 is SGHTA and CDR2 FQGNSA. This CDR3 contains 14 residues. V was trimmed by 5 bases and J by 6 bases, leaving 14 bases between them. CDR3 in amino acids: CASSLPGRLNEQFF. In DNA, the CDR3 is TGTGCCAGCAGCCTACCGGGACGCCTCAATGAGCAGTTCTTC.

The chain uses TRBV11-2 and TRBJ2-2; perhaps TRBD1 as D (6 bases). The ends were cut back, 2 bases at V and 7 bases at J, with 14 bases in the middle. Germline CDR1 SGHAT, CDR2 FQNNGV. The CDR3 has 15 amino acids. The CDR3 bases are TGTGCCAGCAGCTTATTGCCAGGGGTGGGCGGGGAGCTGTTTTTT. This gives the protein CASSLLPGVGGELFF.

The chain employs TRBV6-5 and TRBJ2-7; D is unresolved. The CDR3 length is 13 residues. The germline V gene has CDR1 MNHEY and CDR2 SVGAGI. Trimming removed 5 bases from V and 0 bases from J, with 8 bases in between. CDR3 in amino acids: CASSDSPSYEQYF. The CDR3 DNA sequence: TGTGCCAGCAGTGATTCCCCCTCCTACGAGCAGTACTTC.

The chain employs TRBV5-4 and TRBJ2-2, with TRBD1 matching over 7 bases. CDR1 is SGHNT, CDR2 YYREEE, per germline (reference sequence). With 0 bases clipped from V and 3 bases from J, the junction kept 5 bases outside the gene matches. This CDR3 comprises 16 residues. The CDR3 nucleotides are TGTGCCAGCAGCTTGGACATAACAGGGGACACCGGGGAGCTGTTTTTT. It specifies CASSLDITGDTGELFF.

The J gene is TRBJ1-1, the V gene TRBV6-1; 7 bases map to TRBD1. The CDR3 runs to 12 residues. Germline CDR1 is MNHNS and CDR2 is SASEGT. V dropped 6 bases and J dropped 10; count of bases not matched to a gene: 8. CDR3 bases: TGTGCCAGCAGCGTTGGACAGGCGGGAGCTTTCTTT. It encodes CASSVGQAGAFF.

In its sample, this clone was seen once. The rearrangement uses TRBV5-5 and TRBJ2-1, with D unclear. The V end was cut by 2 bases, the J end by 8 bases, with 17 bases between. The CDR3 runs 15 residues. Germline values: CDR1 SGHKS, CDR2 YYEKEE (reference sequence). CDR3 sequence reads: CASSFGVAEAYEQFF. CDR3 coding DNA: TGTGCCAGCAGCTTTGGTGTGGCCGAGGCGTATGAGCAGTTCTTC.

The chain links TRBV10-2 to TRBJ1-1, with a tentative D call TRBD1 (5 bases). The germline CDR1 and CDR2 sequences are WSHSY and SAAADI. CDR3 length: 16 amino acids. Trimming pared 3 bases from V and 0 bases from J, leaving 14 bases between. CDR3 sequence reads: CASSETGALMNTEAFF. The CDR3 DNA reads as TGCGCCAGCAGTGAAACAGGCGCTCTCATGAACACTGAAGCTTTCTTT.

V and J are TRBV5-1 and TRBJ2-1; tentatively, D is TRBD1 or TRBD2 (5 bases each). The CDR3 extends over 18 amino acids. Trimming removed 4 bases from V and 10 bases from J, with 30 bases in between. CDR1 is SGHRS and CDR2 is YFSETQ in the germline V gene. The CDR3 loop reads CASSPGTVPGDSLREQFF. The CDR3 nucleotides are TGCGCCAGCAGCCCCGGGACGGTCCCTGGTGATTCCTTGCGGGAGCAGTTCTTC.

The rearrangement uses TRBV2 and TRBJ1-3; weak D call: TRBD1 (5 bases). V dropped 7 bases and J dropped 4 bases, with 14 bases sitting between them. Germline V gives CDR1 SNHLY, CDR2 FYNNEI. The CDR3 contains 14 residues. The CDR3 DNA reads TGTGCCAGCACCACCCCGGGGGTAGGAAACACCATATATTTT. It encodes CASTTPGVGNTIYF.

In its sample, this clone was seen a few times. V and J are TRBV28 and TRBJ2-7, with 11 bases identical to TRBD2. The germline V gene encodes CDR1 MDHEN and CDR2 SYDVKM. The CDR3 is 17 residues long. With 0 bases clipped from V and 3 bases from J, the junction kept 7 bases outside the gene matches. The CDR3 reads CASSLWSLAGGSYEQYF. CDR3 in DNA: TGTGCCAGCAGTTTATGGTCGCTAGCGGGGGGCAGCTACGAGCAGTACTTC.

This sequence joins TRBV9 and TRBJ1-1; tentatively, D is TRBD1 (5 bases). V gave up 3 bases and J gave up 1 base, with 13 bases separating them. CDR3 length equals 15 residues. CDR1 and CDR2 from the germline V gene are SGDLS and YYNGEE. The CDR3 DNA reads as TGTGCCAGCAGCGCTGGAGGGGCTGGGAACACTGAAGCTTTCTTT. This sequence encodes CASSAGGAGNTEAFF.

This chain uses TRBV30 with TRBJ2-5; D may be TRBD1 (6 bases). V was shortened by 0 bases and J by 2 bases, with 13 bases between the two germline ends. The CDR3 runs to 15 residues. Germline CDR1 is GTSNPN and CDR2 is SVGIG (reference sequence). Written as DNA, the CDR3 is TGTGCCTGGAGTGTAGGGACATTTAATCAAGAGACCCAGTACTTC. It encodes CAWSVGTFNQETQYF.